A selection of T cell receptor beta chains follows, all from one sample in a study of tumor-infiltrating lymphocytes in oesophageal squamous cell carcinoma. TCRdb passed the PCR reads through MiXCR, listing each CDR3 protein once. The sample records around 12,000 distinct CDR3 sequences, about 55% being singletons. Sequencing used esophageal tumor tissue. Every receptor here comes from a female donor with esophageal squamous cell carcinoma. Both conserved end residues are part of each CDR3. Each record gives: CDR3 length, V gene, J gene, clone size, D gene, CDR3 protein, CDR3 DNA. The D gene is left open where the match is weak. A row's size may be missing; if present it is once, few, many or a size class.

15	TRBV6-1	TRBJ2-7	.	TRBD1	CASSELEDRGPEQYF	TGTGCCAGCAGTGAGTTGGAGGACAGGGGGCCCGAGCAGTACTTC
14	TRBV6-1	TRBJ2-7	.	TRBD1	CASSLGTGGYEQYF	TGTGCCAGCAGTCTGGGGACAGGGGGCTACGAGCAGTACTTC
16	TRBV6-1	TRBJ2-3	many	TRBD2	CASSARTSGNTDTQYF	TGTGCCAGCAGTGCAAGGACTAGCGGCAACACAGATACGCAGTATTTT
13	TRBV12-3/TRBV12-4	TRBJ2-5	few	.	CASSLSPGETQYF	TGTGCCAGCAGCCTATCCCCAGGGGAGACCCAGTACTTC
17	TRBV6-2/TRBV6-3	TRBJ2-5	.	.	CASSNLAGWADQETQYF	TGTGCCAGCAGTAATCTTGCGGGTTGGGCAGACCAAGAGACCCAGTACTTC
13	TRBV7-2	TRBJ1-2	.	TRBD1	CASSSTTGNGYTF	TGTGCCAGCAGCTCGACGACAGGGAATGGCTACACCTTC
15	TRBV5-1	TRBJ2-7	.	.	CASSLGNTRTYEQYF	TGCGCCAGCAGCTTAGGGAACACCCGAACCTACGAGCAGTACTTC
14	TRBV7-9	TRBJ2-7	.	TRBD2	CASSLTSRSYEQYF	TGTGCCAGCAGCTTGACTAGCCGATCCTACGAGCAGTACTTC
16	TRBV5-1	TRBJ1-2	many	TRBD1	CASSIQGAGWADGYTF	TGCGCCAGCAGCATACAGGGGGCAGGTTGGGCGGATGGCTACACCTTC
12	TRBV4-1	TRBJ1-2	many	.	CASSDRIRGYTF	TGCGCCAGCAGCGACAGGATTCGTGGCTACACCTTC